These 26 T cell receptor beta chains share one sample of origin, sequenced in a study of blood T cell repertoires in COVID-19. Some clones are missing from TCRdb's copy, which holds only in-frame ones; the method was immunoSEQ multiplex PCR. The sample has fewer than 300,000 clones, around four fifths seen once. The sample consisted of peripheral blood. Receptor source: a man at least 80 years old with acute or convalescent COVID-19.

This clone appeared a single time. V and J are TRBV15 and TRBJ2-1; TRBD2 might be the D (5 bases). V lost 0 bases and J lost 7, with 19 bases in between. This CDR3 contains 17 residues. Germline values: CDR1 LNHNV, CDR2 YYDKDF (reference sequence). CDR3 residues: CATSRDRGLGLRNEQFF. Written as DNA, the CDR3 is TGTGCCACCAGCAGAGATCGAGGGCTTGGGTTAAGGAATGAGCAGTTCTTC.

The J gene is TRBJ2-3, the V gene TRBV9; D gene unclear. The V end was cut by 0 bases, the J end by 0 bases, with 11 bases between. Germline CDR1 and CDR2: SGDLS and YYNGEE. The CDR3 contains 16 residues. CDR3 region: CASSVDQVRSTDTQYF. The CDR3 region has the DNA TGTGCCAGCAGCGTAGATCAGGTCAGGAGCACAGATACGCAGTATTTT.

This clone occurred a few times. CDR3 sequence: CASSPGQNSGNTIYF. The CDR3 bases are TGCGCCAGCAGCCCGGGACAGAACTCTGGAAACACCATATATTTT. V gene TRBV5-1 combines with J gene TRBJ1-3; 7 positions agree with TRBD1. This CDR3 has 15 amino acids. Germline values: CDR1 SGHRS, CDR2 YFSETQ. Unmatched junction bases numbered 4, after V lost 4 bases and J lost 0 bases.

The chain recombines TRBV6-5 with TRBJ1-1, with a possible D match to TRBD1 (5 bases). CDR1 and CDR2 from the germline V gene are MNHEY and SVGAGI. The V end was cut by 11 bases, the J end by 1 base, with 11 bases between. The CDR3 covers 12 residues. The CDR3 DNA follows: TGTGCCGTCAGGGTTTCGAACACTGAAGCTTTCTTT. Translating gives CAVRVSNTEAFF.

This chain uses TRBV29-1 with TRBJ2-7; D gene unclear. V lost 3 bases to trimming and J lost 10 bases, with 13 bases between them. The CDR3 extends over 11 amino acids. CDR1 SQVTM and CDR2 ANQGSEA come from the germline V gene. This chain's CDR3 is CSVENGASQYF. The DNA of the CDR3 is TGCAGCGTTGAGAATGGAGCAAGCCAGTACTTC.

This sequence joins TRBV5-1 and TRBJ1-1; 11 positions match TRBD1. V shed 0 bases and J 0 bases; nucleotides not matched to a gene: 10. This CDR3 spans 19 amino acids. Germline lookup yields CDR1 SGHRS and CDR2 YFSETQ. This CDR3 is CASSLGNRDRGFVNTEAFF. In DNA, the CDR3 is TGCGCCAGCAGCTTGGGAAACCGGGACAGGGGGTTTGTGAACACTGAAGCTTTCTTT.

The CDR3 sequence is CSVATGTSNQPQHF. The CDR3 region has the DNA TGCAGCGTTGCTACCGGGACATCTAATCAGCCCCAGCATTTT. The chain recombines TRBV29-1 with TRBJ1-5; TRBD1 is a possible D gene (6 bases). The CDR3 has 14 amino acids. Germline V gene lookup returns CDR1 SQVTM and CDR2 ANQGSEA. V was clipped by 4 bases and J by 4 bases, with 14 bases between them.

V and J are TRBV28 and TRBJ2-6, with a possible D match to TRBD2 (5 bases). The germline CDR1 and CDR2 sequences are MDHEN and SYDVKM. This CDR3 is built from 15 residues. The ends were cut back, 3 bases at V and 4 bases at J, with 10 bases in the middle. CDR3 DNA sequence: TGTGCCAGCAGTTTTTTCGGGGTCGGGGCCAACGTCCTGACTTTC. Translated: CASSFFGVGANVLTF.

Points on this clone: The junction departs from the called germline gene at one end, perhaps through a read error. This sequence joins TRBV2 and TRBJ2-1; weak D call: TRBD1 (5 bases). CDR1 and CDR2 from the germline V gene are SNHLY and FYNNEI. The CDR3 totals 14 residues. CDR3 protein: CASSEIKGSSLSVF. The CDR3 DNA sequence: TGTGCCAGCAGTGAAATCAAGGGGTCCAGCCTTTCGGTCTTC.

This clone showed up just once. V gene TRBV5-1 combines with J gene TRBJ2-1; 9 bases fit TRBD1. J gave up 4 bases and V 6 bases, and 8 bases lay outside the gene matches. The germline V gene has CDR1 SGHRS and CDR2 YFSETQ. The CDR3 loop spans 15 amino acids. The CDR3 nucleotides read TGCGCCAGCACCCTGACAGGGGGGTTGTACAATGAGCAGTTCTTC. This sequence encodes CASTLTGGLYNEQFF. Complete variable domain (other parts from reference TRBV5-1 and TRBJ2-1): KAGVTQTPRYLIKTRGQQVTLSCSPISGHRSVSWYQQTPGQGLQFLFEYFSETQRNKGNFPGRFSGRQFSNSRSEMNVSTLELGDSALYLCASTLTGGLYNEQFFGPGTRLTVL.

This rearrangement joins TRBV7-2 to TRBJ2-1; maybe TRBD2 (6 bases). CDR1 is SGHTA, CDR2 FQGNSA, per germline. Trimming stripped 1 base from V and 4 bases from J, with 20 bases between. The CDR3 loop spans 18 amino acids. Written as DNA, the CDR3 is TGTGCCAGCAGCTTAGACGGGGGACTCTTCGGGCGTTACAATGAGCAGTTCTTC. Translated: CASSLDGGLFGRYNEQFF.

V usage is TRBV28 and J usage is TRBJ1-4; D perhaps matches TRBD1 (5 bases). V gave up 5 bases and J gave up 8 bases, with 18 bases separating them. CDR3 length: 15 amino acids. From germline, CDR1 is MDHEN and CDR2 SYDVKM. DNA of the CDR3: TGTGCCAGCAGTCCTCCCACCAGGGTTGGGGAAAAACTGTTTTTT. This encodes CASSPPTRVGEKLFF.

V and J are TRBV2 and TRBJ1-5; 9 bases match TRBD1. CDR3 size: 15 residues. Trimming took 5 bases from V and 7 from J; bases not matched to a gene: 9. CDR1 and CDR2 (germline): SNHLY, FYNNEI. The CDR3 nucleotides are TGTGCCAGCAGTTCCGGGACAGGGATCGGACAGCCCCAGCATTTT. Its protein is CASSSGTGIGQPQHF.

This chain links TRBV18 with TRBJ2-7, with TRBD1 identical over 7 bases. In germline, CDR1 is KGHSH, CDR2 LQKENI. With 3 bases clipped from V and 2 bases from J, the junction kept 7 bases outside the gene matches. The CDR3 runs to 15 residues. The CDR3 sequence: CASSPQGGITYEQYF. For the CDR3, the DNA is TGTGCCAGCTCACCTCAAGGGGGCATTACCTACGAGCAGTACTTC. Full variable domain (remainder filled in from reference TRBV18 and TRBJ2-7): NAGVMQNPRHLVRRRGQEARLRCSPMKGHSHVYWYRQLPEEGLKFMVYLQKENIIDESGMPKERFSAEFPKEGPSILRIQQVVRGDSAAYFCASSPQGGITYEQYFGPGTRLTVT.

The chain's CDR3 is CASTQRRGRNEKLFF. The DNA for the CDR3 is TGCGCCAGCACCCAACGAAGGGGGCGCAATGAAAAACTGTTTTTT. V usage is TRBV23-1 and J usage is TRBJ1-4, with TRBD1 matching 7 bases. TRBV23-1 is given ORF status, its function remaining uncertain. V gave up 7 bases and J gave up 5 bases; unmatched junction bases: 10. The CDR3 has 15 amino acids.

The chain has TRBV9 and TRBJ2-1; 8 bases line up with TRBD2. This CDR3 is built from 15 residues. Germline CDR1 is SGDLS and CDR2 is YYNGEE. V lost 0 bases to trimming and J lost 3 bases; unmatched junction nucleotides: 2. The CDR3 bases are TGTGCCAGCAGCGTAGCTAGCGGGCACTACAATGAGCAGTTCTTC. This codes for CASSVASGHYNEQFF.

J is TRBJ1-3 and V is TRBV5-1; TRBD1 aligns across 8 bases. Losses at the gene ends were 0 bases for V and 4 bases for J; bases not matched to a gene: 6. This CDR3 has 16 amino acids. Germline loops: CDR1 SGHRS, CDR2 YFSETQ. The CDR3 DNA reads TGCGCCAGCAGCTTGGAAGGACAGGGAGAAGGAAACACCATATATTTT. Translated: CASSLEGQGEGNTIYF.

Only one count was recorded for this clone. The V call is TRBV29-1, the J call TRBJ1-3; D not certain. This CDR3 contains 13 residues. V dropped 3 bases and J dropped 4 bases, with 10 bases sitting between them. The V gene's germline CDR1 is SQVTM and CDR2 ANQGSEA. Here the CDR3 reads CSVEEVLGNTIYF. In DNA form, the CDR3 reads TGCAGCGTTGAGGAGGTGCTGGGAAACACCATATATTTT.

This clone was found once. The chain employs TRBV5-1 and TRBJ2-3; 12 nucleotides line up with TRBD2. Trimming at V came to 1 base and at J to 2 bases, leaving 5 bases not matched to a gene. Looked up from germline, CDR1 is SGHRS and CDR2 is YFSETQ. CDR3 length: 17 amino acids. CDR3 protein: CASSLSASGGVTDTQYF. CDR3 bases: TGCGCCAGCAGCTTGTCGGCTAGCGGGGGGGTCACAGATACGCAGTATTTT.

This chain joins TRBV28 and TRBJ2-2; TRBD2 agrees at 8 bases. The CDR3 consists of 14 residues. Germline-derived CDR1 and CDR2 are MDHEN and SYDVKM. J was trimmed by 4 bases and V by 6 bases; bases with no gene match: 4. CDR3 sequence (DNA): TGTGCCAGCAGGTCGGGGGGGAGCACCGGGGAGCTGTTTTTT. This encodes CASRSGGSTGELFF. Combining the CDR3 with reference TRBV28 and TRBJ2-2 gives the whole variable domain DVKVTQSSRYLVKRTGEKVFLECVQDMDHENMFWYRQDPGLGLRLIYFSYDVKMKEKGDIPEGYSVSREKKERFSLILESASTNQTSMYLCASRSGGSTGELFFGEGSRLTVL.

The chain recombines TRBV6-1 with TRBJ2-2; the D gene is possibly TRBD2 (6 bases). V was cut by 2 bases and J by 6 bases, with 10 bases left in between. Germline lookup yields CDR1 MNHNS and CDR2 SASEGT. The CDR3 is 14 residues long. The CDR3 DNA sequence: TGTGCCAGCAGTGAAACTTGGGGGGCCGGGGAGCTGTTTTTT. It specifies CASSETWGAGELFF.

This clone was counted only a few times. The chain has TRBV7-2 and TRBJ2-1; 12 bases match TRBD2. This CDR3 has 15 amino acids. Germline V gene data show CDR1 as SGHTA and CDR2 as FQGNSA. The trim removed 6 bases at V and 9 bases at J, leaving 9 bases unmatched. The CDR3 spells CASSQTSGSGVEQFF. The CDR3 bases are TGTGCCAGCAGTCAGACTAGCGGGAGTGGGGTTGAGCAGTTCTTC. Full variable domain (missing parts from reference TRBV7-2 and TRBJ2-1): GAGVSQSPSNKVTEKGKDVELRCDPISGHTALYWYRQSLGQGLEFLIYFQGNSAPDKSGLPSDRFSAERTGGSVSTLTIQRTQQEDSAVYLCASSQTSGSGVEQFFGPGTRLTVL.

The gene calls are TRBV19 and TRBJ2-5; 7 bases line up with TRBD1. The CDR3 is 14 residues long. CDR1 LNHDA and CDR2 SQIVND come from the germline V gene (reference sequence). Losses at the gene ends were 5 bases for V and 2 bases for J; bases not matched to a gene: 5. CDR3: CASSPRDSQETQYF. For the CDR3, the DNA is TGTGCCAGTAGTCCCAGGGACAGTCAAGAGACCCAGTACTTC.

The J gene is TRBJ1-6, the V gene TRBV7-2; D gene unclear. The germline V gene encodes CDR1 SGHTA and CDR2 FQGNSA. The V and J ends lost 5 bases and 7 bases respectively, with 15 bases between them. The CDR3 runs to 15 residues. Here the CDR3 DNA reads TGTGCCAGCAGCCACGAGGCTACTCCCAATTCACCCCTCCACTTT. Amino acid sequence: CASSHEATPNSPLHF.

This sequence joins TRBV19 and TRBJ1-4; 9 bases map to TRBD1. The germline V gene has CDR1 LNHDA and CDR2 SQIVND (reference sequence). The CDR3 loop spans 15 amino acids. J lost 5 bases, V lost 4 bases, and 5 bases had no gene match. The CDR3 nucleotides read TGTGCCAGTAGTACCGGACAGGGGTCCAATGAAAAACTGTTTTTT. This codes for CASSTGQGSNEKLFF.

The chain is built from TRBV6-5 and TRBJ2-7; 10 nucleotides match TRBD1. Trimming cost V 7 bases and J 3 bases; bases outside gene matches: 3. The germline V gene has CDR1 MNHEY and CDR2 SVGAGI. The CDR3 contains 13 residues. CDR3 bases: TGTGCCAGCACCGGACAGGGGGACTACGAGCAGTACTTC. This gives the protein CASTGQGDYEQYF.